These 18 T cell receptor beta chains originate from one sample sequenced in a study of cytomegalovirus exposure and HLA in healthy donors. Both 60 Vbeta primers and 13 Jbeta primers went into the PCR. Clones were read by immunoSEQ multiplex PCR, and TCRdb kept only the in-frame ones, dropping some. The table has around 160,000 clones, approximately 80% seen once; the top ten hold roughly 1.5%. Sequencing used PBMCs. Receptors were obtained from a woman aged 18-29 years in good health and CMV-seronegative.

In its sample, this clone was seen once. This chain uses TRBV10-1 with TRBJ2-7; maybe TRBD1 (5 bases). The germline V gene encodes CDR1 WNHNN and CDR2 SYGVQD (reference sequence). This CDR3 is built from 14 residues. Trimming took 4 bases from V and 0 from J, leaving 10 bases between them. This CDR3 is CASSVQGSSYEQYF. DNA for the CDR3: TGCGCCAGCAGTGTCCAGGGATCCTCCTACGAGCAGTACTTC.

The table lists this clone with a few counts. This chain connects TRBV7-2 to TRBJ2-7; D gene ambiguous. CDR1 and CDR2 (germline): SGHTA, FQGNSA. This CDR3 is 16 amino acids long. Trimming shortened V by 1 base and J by 7 bases, and 20 bases separated the two germline ends. The CDR3 here is CASSLVSLSVRREQYF. CDR3 nucleotide sequence: TGTGCCAGCAGCTTAGTGTCCCTCAGCGTACGGCGGGAGCAGTACTTC. The full variable domain, rest sourced from reference TRBV7-2 and TRBJ2-7, is GAGVSQSPSNKVTEKGKDVELRCDPISGHTALYWYRQSLGQGLEFLIYFQGNSAPDKSGLPSDRFSAERTGGSVSTLTIQRTQQEDSAVYLCASSLVSLSVRREQYFGPGTRLTVT.

The V call is TRBV5-1, the J call TRBJ2-5; 10 bases align to TRBD2. From germline, CDR1 is SGHRS and CDR2 YFSETQ. V was pared by 7 bases and J by 4 bases, with 4 bases of the junction left unmatched. The CDR3 has 13 residues. The CDR3 coding sequence is TGCGCCAGCCGTACTAGCGGGGCAGAGACCCAGTACTTC. Its translation is CASRTSGAETQYF.

This sequence joins TRBV29-1 and TRBJ2-3, with unresolved D. With 7 bases removed from V and 7 bases from J, the gap between germline ends came to 12 bases. The CDR3 runs 11 residues. Per germline, CDR1 SQVTM and CDR2 ANQGSEA. This chain's CDR3 is CSANYGNTQYF. The DNA for the CDR3 is TGCAGCGCGAACTACGGAAATACGCAGTATTTT.

The V gene is TRBV13, the J gene TRBJ2-5; TRBD2 matches at 13 bases. This CDR3 contains 16 residues. Trimming cost V 4 bases and J 2 bases; bases outside gene matches: 4. CDR1 PRHDT and CDR2 FYEKMQ come from the germline V gene (reference sequence). In DNA, the CDR3 is TGTGCCAGCAGCTGGGGGACTAGCGGGGTTCAAGAGACCCAGTACTTC. Its protein is CASSWGTSGVQETQYF. The variable domain in full, completed from reference TRBV13 and TRBJ2-5, reads AAGVIQSPRHLIKEKRETATLKCYPIPRHDTVYWYQQGPGQDPQFLISFYEKMQSDKGSIPDRFSAQQFSDYHSELNMSSLELGDSALYFCASSWGTSGVQETQYFGPGTRLLVL.

This chain joins TRBV5-6 and TRBJ1-4, with 9 bases that match TRBD1. Germline V lookup: CDR1 SGHDT, CDR2 YYEEEE. The CDR3 has 15 residues. With V trimmed by 1 base and J by 7 bases, 5 bases remained unmatched. In nucleotides, the CDR3 is TGTGCCAGCAGCTTGTGGGGGACAGGGAGTGAAAAACTGTTTTTT. Translation: CASSLWGTGSEKLFF.

For the CDR3, the DNA is TGTGCCAGCAGTCGTGTACAGTCCGAAGGCTACACCTTC. It translates to CASSRVQSEGYTF. The chain recombines TRBV25-1 with TRBJ1-2; D uncertain. V shed 5 bases and J shed 8 bases, with 15 bases lying between them. The CDR3 covers 13 residues. Germline V lookup: CDR1 MGHDK, CDR2 SYGVNS.

The chain carries TRBV5-1 and TRBJ1-5; 10 nucleotides match TRBD1. Per the germline V gene, CDR1 is SGHRS and CDR2 is YFSETQ. The CDR3 length is 18 residues. The ends lost 4 bases at V and 6 bases at J; junction bases unmatched: 16. CDR3 sequence (DNA): TGCGCCAGCAGCCGACTCCCACAGACAGGGGGCGAGGGTCAGCCCCAGCATTTT. It is translated as CASSRLPQTGGEGQPQHF. Full variable domain (remainder filled in from reference TRBV5-1 and TRBJ1-5): KAGVTQTPRYLIKTRGQQVTLSCSPISGHRSVSWYQQTPGQGLQFLFEYFSETQRNKGNFPGRFSGRQFSNSRSEMNVSTLELGDSALYLCASSRLPQTGGEGQPQHFGDGTRLSIL.

The chain couples TRBV13 to TRBJ1-2, with D possibly being TRBD1 (5 bases). CDR3 length: 14 residues. Germline-derived CDR1 and CDR2 are PRHDT and FYEKMQ (reference sequence). V lost 1 base to trimming and J lost 6 bases, with 12 bases between them. The CDR3 DNA follows: TGTGCCAGCAGCTTAGTTCCAGGGAAGAATGGCTACACCTTC. Translation: CASSLVPGKNGYTF.

To note about this clone: One end of the junction varies from germline; a read error may be responsible. This rearrangement joins TRBV29-1 to TRBJ2-6, with TRBD1 matching 9 bases. The CDR3 sequence is 16 residues long. Germline V gives CDR1 SQVTM, CDR2 ANQGSEA. The CDR3 DNA is TGCAGCGTTGAAGGGGGGACAGGGAGTGGGGTCAACGTCCTGACTTTC. Translating gives CSVEGGTGSGVNVLTF.

The chain uses TRBV19 and TRBJ2-5; 8 bases agree with TRBD1. Germline CDR1 reads LNHDA; CDR2 reads SQIVND (reference sequence). Trimming took 5 bases from V and 4 from J; bases not matched to a gene: 6. This CDR3 region has 14 residues. CDR3 sequence reads: CASSHTGQAETQYF. The CDR3 bases are TGTGCCAGTAGTCATACGGGACAGGCAGAGACCCAGTACTTC. The full variable domain, rest sourced from reference TRBV19 and TRBJ2-5, is DGGITQSPKYLFRKEGQNVTLSCEQNLNHDAMYWYRQDPGQGLRLIYYSQIVNDFQKGDIAEGYSVSREKKESFPLTVTSAQKNPTAFYLCASSHTGQAETQYFGPGTRLLVL.

The chain employs TRBV6-6 and TRBJ1-1, with 7 bases that match TRBD1. The germline gives CDR1 MNHNY, CDR2 SVGAGI (reference sequence). The CDR3 has 16 residues. The ends lost 7 bases at V and 1 base at J; junction bases unmatched: 12. The CDR3 DNA is TGTGCCAGCACCCTTACAGGGGCGTCAGGGAACACTGAAGCTTTCTTT. Protein: CASTLTGASGNTEAFF.

The rearrangement joins TRBV5-1 to TRBJ2-5; D possibly corresponds to TRBD2 (5 bases). The V gene's germline CDR1 is SGHRS and CDR2 YFSETQ. Trimming removed 2 bases from V and 9 bases from J, with 14 bases in between. This CDR3 spans 13 amino acids. The CDR3 is CASSFGGLGSQYF. CDR3 nucleotide sequence: TGCGCCAGCAGCTTTGGCGGGTTGGGGTCCCAGTACTTC. The full variable domain, its missing parts supplied by reference TRBV5-1 and TRBJ2-5, is KAGVTQTPRYLIKTRGQQVTLSCSPISGHRSVSWYQQTPGQGLQFLFEYFSETQRNKGNFPGRFSGRQFSNSRSEMNVSTLELGDSALYLCASSFGGLGSQYFGPGTRLLVL.

The chain carries TRBV11-2 and TRBJ2-1, with a weak D call TRBD1 (6 bases). Deletions cut 3 bases from V and 6 bases from J, with 6 bases between. There are 12 residues in the CDR3. The germline V gene has CDR1 SGHAT and CDR2 FQNNGV. The chain's CDR3 is CASSFRGNEQFF. CDR3 DNA: TGTGCCAGCAGCTTCAGGGGCAATGAGCAGTTCTTC.

This chain links TRBV5-1 with TRBJ2-3, with D possibly being TRBD2 (5 bases). Germline V gives CDR1 SGHRS, CDR2 YFSETQ. Trimming shortened V by 4 bases and J by 0 bases, and 18 bases separated the two germline ends. The CDR3 totals 17 residues. CDR3 nucleotide sequence: TGCGCCAGCAGCGTGAATACCTTAGCGTATAGCACAGATACGCAGTATTTT. Translation: CASSVNTLAYSTDTQYF.

The chain uses TRBV18 and TRBJ2-2; D not resolved. Deletions cut 3 bases from V and 1 base from J, with 6 bases between. The germline CDR1 and CDR2 sequences are KGHSH and LQKENI. This CDR3 region has 14 residues. The CDR3 loop is CASSPKQNTGELFF. CDR3 DNA: TGTGCCAGCTCACCCAAACAGAACACCGGGGAGCTGTTTTTT. Full variable domain (missing parts from reference TRBV18 and TRBJ2-2): NAGVMQNPRHLVRRRGQEARLRCSPMKGHSHVYWYRQLPEEGLKFMVYLQKENIIDESGMPKERFSAEFPKEGPSILRIQQVVRGDSAAYFCASSPKQNTGELFFGEGSRLTVL.

The chain carries TRBV5-4 and TRBJ1-2, with 9 bases lining up with TRBD1. Germline CDR1 SGHNT, CDR2 YYREEE (reference sequence). CDR3 length: 14 amino acids. The trim removed 4 bases at V and 8 bases at J, leaving 9 bases unmatched. The DNA of the CDR3 is TGTGCCAGCAGCCGTCCCGGGACAGGGATCGGCTACACCTTC. Encoded protein: CASSRPGTGIGYTF.

The V gene is TRBV5-6, the J gene TRBJ2-1, with TRBD2 identical over 10 bases. The CDR3 length is 17 residues. Germline V lookup: CDR1 SGHDT, CDR2 YYEEEE. V gave up 4 bases and J gave up 3 bases; unmatched junction bases: 10. The CDR3: CASSVLAGYHYYNEQFF. CDR3 in DNA: TGTGCCAGCAGCGTACTAGCGGGATACCATTACTACAATGAGCAGTTCTTC. The whole variable domain, remainder taken from reference TRBV5-6 and TRBJ2-1, is DAGVTQSPTHLIKTRGQQVTLRCSPKSGHDTVSWYQQALGQGPQFIFQYYEEEERQRGNFPDRFSGHQFPNYSSELNVNALLLGDSALYLCASSVLAGYHYYNEQFFGPGTRLTVL.